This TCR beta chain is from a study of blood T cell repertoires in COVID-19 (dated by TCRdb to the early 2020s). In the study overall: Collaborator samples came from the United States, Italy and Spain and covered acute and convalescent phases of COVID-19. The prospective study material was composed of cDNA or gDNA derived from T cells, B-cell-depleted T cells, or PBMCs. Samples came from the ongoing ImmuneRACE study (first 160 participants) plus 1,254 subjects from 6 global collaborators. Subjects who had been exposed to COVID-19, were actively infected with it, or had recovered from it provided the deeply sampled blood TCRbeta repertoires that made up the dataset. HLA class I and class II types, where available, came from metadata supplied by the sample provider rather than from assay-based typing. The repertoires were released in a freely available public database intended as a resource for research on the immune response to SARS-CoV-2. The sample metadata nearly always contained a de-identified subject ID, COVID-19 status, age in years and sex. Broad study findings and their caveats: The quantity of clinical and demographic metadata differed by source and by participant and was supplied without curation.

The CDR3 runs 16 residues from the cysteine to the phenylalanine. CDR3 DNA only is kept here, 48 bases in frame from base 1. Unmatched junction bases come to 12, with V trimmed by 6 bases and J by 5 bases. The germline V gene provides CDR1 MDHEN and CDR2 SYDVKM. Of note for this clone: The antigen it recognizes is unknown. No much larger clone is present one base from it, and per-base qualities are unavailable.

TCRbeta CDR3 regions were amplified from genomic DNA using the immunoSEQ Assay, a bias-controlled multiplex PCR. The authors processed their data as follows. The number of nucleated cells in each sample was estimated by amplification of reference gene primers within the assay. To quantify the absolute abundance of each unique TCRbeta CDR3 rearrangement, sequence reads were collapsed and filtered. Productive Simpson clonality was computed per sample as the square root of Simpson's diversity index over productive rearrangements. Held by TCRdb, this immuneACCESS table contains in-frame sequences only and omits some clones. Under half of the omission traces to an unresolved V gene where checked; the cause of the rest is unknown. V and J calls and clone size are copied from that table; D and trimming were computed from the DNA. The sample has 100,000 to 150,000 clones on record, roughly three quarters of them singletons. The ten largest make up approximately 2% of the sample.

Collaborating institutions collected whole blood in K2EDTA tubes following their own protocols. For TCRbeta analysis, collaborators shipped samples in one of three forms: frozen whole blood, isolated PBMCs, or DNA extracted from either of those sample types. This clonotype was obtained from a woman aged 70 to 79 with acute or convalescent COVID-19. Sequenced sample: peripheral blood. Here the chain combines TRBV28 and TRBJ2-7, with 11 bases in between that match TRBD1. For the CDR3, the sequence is CASRAAGTGGRDEQYF. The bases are TGTGCCAGCAGGGCCGCCGGGACAGGGGGAAGGGACGAGCAGTACTTC. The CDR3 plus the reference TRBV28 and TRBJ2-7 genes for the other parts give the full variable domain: DVKVTQSSRYLVKRTGEKVFLECVQDMDHENMFWYRQDPGLGLRLIYFSYDVKMKEKGDIPEGYSVSREKKERFSLILESASTNQTSMYLCASRAAGTGGRDEQYFGPGTRLTVT.